This T cell receptor beta chain was retrieved from a study of cytomegalovirus exposure and HLA in healthy donors. Study-wide results and limits: With high specificity and sensitivity, the classifier reportedly diagnosed cytomegalovirus status. When the data were analyzed later, several of the most significant clusters appeared to be linked to common viral pathogens. Across donors, most TCRs were seen rarely, yet some public ones were widespread.

PCR primers comprised 60 Vbeta and 13 Jbeta primers. Clones were read by immunoSEQ multiplex PCR, and TCRdb kept only the in-frame ones, dropping some. In all, the sample yields tens of thousands of clones. About this clone: Its antigen is unknown.

Germline V gene lookup returns CDR1 SGHTA and CDR2 FQGTGA. The CDR3 contains 13 residues. V lost 4 bases and J lost 5; bases outside the gene matches: 4. Sequenced sample: PBMCs. V is TRBV7-3 and J is TRBJ1-1, with 7 positions matching TRBD1. The sequence was obtained from a male donor in good health and CMV-seropositive. The CDR3 loop reads CASSSRGVTEAFF. The CDR3 DNA reads TGTGCCAGCAGCTCCAGGGGGGTTACTGAAGCTTTCTTT.